This TCR beta chain was retrieved from a study of T cell responses to AZD1222 COVID-19 vaccine. Comments on this clone: Antigen unknown.

Overall study findings and caveats: Along spike, vaccine-associated CD4 TCRs were found throughout, with dominance at 160-218 and 743-854. Repertoires were obtained solely post-peak T cell response. Possibly, clonal diversity was underestimated; donors were largely white British and included more females.

V was cut by 6 bases and J by 6 bases, with 11 bases left in between. The CDR3 is 12 amino acids. The V gene's germline CDR1 is SNHLY and CDR2 FYNNEI. Repertoires were generated with immunoSEQ multiplex PCR, while TCRdb's copy carries only in-frame clones and drops some. The repertoire includes about 110,000 clones, approximately 90% of them detected once, and less than 4% sits in the top ten. This chain connects TRBV2 to TRBJ1-1; D is ambiguous. This sample comprised peripheral blood, obtained on day 0 of MenACWY control vaccination. This receptor was obtained from an adult in good health. CDR3 coding DNA: TGTGCCAGCAGGGTTTCTCGGGCTGAAGCTTTCTTT. It codes for CASRVSRAEAFF.